This T cell receptor (beta chain) was sequenced in a study of cytomegalovirus exposure and HLA in healthy donors. Across the whole study: It was reported in a later analysis that the same platform had been used for the 120 or so validation repertoires as for the roughly 650 first-cohort repertoires. General study findings and limits: There were about 160 TCR beta chains listed as cytomegalovirus-associated. Cytomegalovirus status was reportedly diagnosed by the classifier with high specificity and sensitivity.

CDR1 is SNHLY and CDR2 is FYNNEI in the germline V gene. The CDR3 length is 11 residues. The germline V and J ends were trimmed by 4 bases and 5 bases, with 5 bases remaining between them. Turning to this clone: Its target is not known.

The donors were part of the validation cohort of some 120 subjects. That cohort was separate from the first cohort, which comprised about 730 subjects. Sequenced by immunoSEQ multiplex PCR; TCRdb stores in-frame clones only, minus some. The sample includes about 74,000 clones, 94% of them seen just once. V gene TRBV2 combines with J gene TRBJ1-1; D call uncertain. The specimen was PBMCs. The receptor's source is a woman aged 18-29 years in good health and CMV-seropositive. In nucleotides, the CDR3 is TGTGCCAGCAGTGGGAGTACTGAAGCTTTCTTT. As protein: CASSGSTEAFF.